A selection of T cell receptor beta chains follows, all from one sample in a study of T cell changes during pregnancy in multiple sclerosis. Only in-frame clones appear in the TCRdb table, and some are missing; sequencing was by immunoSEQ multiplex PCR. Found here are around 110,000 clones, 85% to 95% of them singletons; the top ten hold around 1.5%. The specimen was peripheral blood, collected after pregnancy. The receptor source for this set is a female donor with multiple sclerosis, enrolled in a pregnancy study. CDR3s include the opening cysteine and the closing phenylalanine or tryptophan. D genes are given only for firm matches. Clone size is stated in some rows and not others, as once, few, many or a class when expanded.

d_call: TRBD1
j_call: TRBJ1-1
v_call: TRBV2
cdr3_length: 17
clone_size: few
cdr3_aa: CASSETPRQGGNTEAFF
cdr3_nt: TGTGCCAGCAGTGAAACACCCAGACAGGGGGGGAACACTGAAGCTTTCTTT

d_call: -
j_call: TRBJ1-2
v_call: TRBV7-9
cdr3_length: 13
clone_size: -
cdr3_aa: CASSAEGFHGYTF
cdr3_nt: TGTGCCAGCAGCGCGGAGGGGTTTCATGGCTACACCTTC

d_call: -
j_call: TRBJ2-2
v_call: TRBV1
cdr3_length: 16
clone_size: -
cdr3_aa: CTSGPPRGGNTGELFF
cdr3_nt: TGCACCAGCGGGCCCCCGAGGGGGGGGAACACCGGGGAGCTGTTTTTT

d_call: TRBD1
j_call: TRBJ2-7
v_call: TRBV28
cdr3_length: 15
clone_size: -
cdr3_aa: CASRTGGLWGYEQYF
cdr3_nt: TGTGCCAGCAGGACAGGGGGGCTGTGGGGGTACGAGCAGTACTTC

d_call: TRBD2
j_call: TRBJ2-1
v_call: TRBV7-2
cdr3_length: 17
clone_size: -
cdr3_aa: CASSPTGAGGFTDEQFF
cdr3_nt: TGTGCCAGCAGCCCGACGGGGGCGGGGGGGTTTACGGATGAGCAGTTCTTC

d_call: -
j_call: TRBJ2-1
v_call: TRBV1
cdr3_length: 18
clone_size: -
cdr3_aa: CTRLRDRGLRGSYNEQFF
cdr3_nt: TGCACCAGGCTCCGGGACAGGGGGCTCCGGGGGTCCTACAATGAGCAGTTCTTC

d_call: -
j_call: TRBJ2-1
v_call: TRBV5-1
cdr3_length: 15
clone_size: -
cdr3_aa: CASSLIEQPGGEQFF
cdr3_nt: TGCGCCAGCAGCTTGATCGAACAGCCCGGGGGTGAGCAGTTCTTC

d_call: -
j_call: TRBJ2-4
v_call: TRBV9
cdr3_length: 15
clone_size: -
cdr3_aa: CASSSLGARGNIQYF
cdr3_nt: TGTGCCAGCAGCTCACTGGGGGCGAGAGGAAACATTCAGTACTTC

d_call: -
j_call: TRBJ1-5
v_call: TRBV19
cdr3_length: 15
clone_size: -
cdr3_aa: CATLSGLLSNQPQHF
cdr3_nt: TGTGCCACCTTATCCGGTCTCCTTAGCAATCAGCCCCAGCATTTT

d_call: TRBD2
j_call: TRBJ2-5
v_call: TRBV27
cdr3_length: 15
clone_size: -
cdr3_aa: CASSVTSGAVETQYF
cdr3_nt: TGTGCCAGCAGTGTGACTAGCGGCGCCGTGGAGACCCAGTACTTC

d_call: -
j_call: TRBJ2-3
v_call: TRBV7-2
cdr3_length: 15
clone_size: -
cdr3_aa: CASSLARVRGDTQYF
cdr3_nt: TGTGCCAGCAGCTTAGCGCGGGTTCGGGGGGATACGCAGTATTTT

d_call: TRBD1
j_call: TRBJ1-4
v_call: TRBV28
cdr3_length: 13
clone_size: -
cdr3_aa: CASSNRGPEKLFF
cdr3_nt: TGTGCCAGCAGCAACAGGGGTCCCGAAAAACTGTTTTTT

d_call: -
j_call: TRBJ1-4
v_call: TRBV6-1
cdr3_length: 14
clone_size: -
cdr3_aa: CASSESGGPGGLFF
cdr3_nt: TGTGCCAGCAGTGAATCCGGGGGGCCGGGAGGGCTGTTTTTT

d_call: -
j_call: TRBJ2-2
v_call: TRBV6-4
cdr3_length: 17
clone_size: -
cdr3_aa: CASSPTSMRVGTGELFF
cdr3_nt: TGTGCCAGCAGTCCGACTAGTATGCGGGTAGGCACCGGGGAGCTGTTTTTT

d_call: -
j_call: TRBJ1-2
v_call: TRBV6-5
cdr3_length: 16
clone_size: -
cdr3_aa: CASSYSVTGANYGYTF
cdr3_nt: TGTGCCAGCAGTTACTCTGTGACAGGAGCTAACTATGGCTACACCTTC

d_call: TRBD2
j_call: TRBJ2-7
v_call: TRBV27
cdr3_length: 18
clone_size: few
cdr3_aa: CASSLQPVGGTGTYEQYF
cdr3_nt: TGTGCCAGCAGTTTACAACCGGTGGGGGGGACGGGTACCTACGAGCAGTACTTC

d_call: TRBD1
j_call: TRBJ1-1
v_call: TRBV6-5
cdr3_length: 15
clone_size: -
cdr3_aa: CASHKIGTVNTEAFF
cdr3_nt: TGTGCCAGCCACAAGATAGGGACAGTGAACACTGAAGCTTTCTTT

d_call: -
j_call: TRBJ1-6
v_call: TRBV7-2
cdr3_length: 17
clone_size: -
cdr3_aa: CASSLGLGSSYNSPLHF
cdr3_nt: TGTGCCAGCAGCTTAGGGTTGGGGAGCTCCTATAATTCACCCCTCCACTTT

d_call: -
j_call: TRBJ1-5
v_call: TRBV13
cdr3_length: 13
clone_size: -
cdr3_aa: CASSLGRDQPQHF
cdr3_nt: TGTGCCAGCAGCTTAGGGCGAGATCAGCCCCAGCATTTT

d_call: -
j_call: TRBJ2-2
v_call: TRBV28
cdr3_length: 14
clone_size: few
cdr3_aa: CASSFGRVTGELFF
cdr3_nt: TGTGCCAGCAGTTTTGGGCGGGTCACCGGGGAGCTGTTTTTT

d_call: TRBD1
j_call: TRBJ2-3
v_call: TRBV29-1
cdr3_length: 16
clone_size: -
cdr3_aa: CSVRLMGQGRTDTQYF
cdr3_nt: TGCAGCGTGCGTCTGATGGGACAGGGGAGGACAGATACGCAGTATTTT

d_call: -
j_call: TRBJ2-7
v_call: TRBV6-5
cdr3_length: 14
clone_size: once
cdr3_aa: CASKGLTRNYEQYF
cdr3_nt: TGTGCCAGCAAAGGACTGACTAGAAATTACGAGCAGTACTTC

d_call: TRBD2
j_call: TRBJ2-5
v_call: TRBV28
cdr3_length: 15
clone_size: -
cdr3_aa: CASSPGLAGEETQYF
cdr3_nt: TGTGCCAGCAGTCCCGGACTAGCGGGAGAAGAGACCCAGTACTTC

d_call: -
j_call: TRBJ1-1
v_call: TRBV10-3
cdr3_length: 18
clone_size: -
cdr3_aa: CAISESSLNPGENTEAFF
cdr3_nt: TGTGCCATCAGTGAGTCCAGTCTAAACCCGGGGGAGAACACTGAAGCTTTCTTT

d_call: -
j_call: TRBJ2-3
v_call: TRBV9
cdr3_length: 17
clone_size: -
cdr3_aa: CASSVNALALSTDTQYF
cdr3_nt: TGTGCCAGCAGCGTTAACGCGCTAGCCCTAAGCACAGATACGCAGTATTTT

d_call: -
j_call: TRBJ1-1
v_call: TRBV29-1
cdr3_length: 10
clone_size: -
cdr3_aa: CSVGGSEAFF
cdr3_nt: TGCAGCGTCGGCGGTTCTGAAGCTTTCTTT

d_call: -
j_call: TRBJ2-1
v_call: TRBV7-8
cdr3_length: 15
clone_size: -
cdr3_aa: CASSLVGAGANEQFF
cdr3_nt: TGTGCCAGCAGCTTAGTAGGGGCTGGGGCCAATGAGCAGTTCTTC

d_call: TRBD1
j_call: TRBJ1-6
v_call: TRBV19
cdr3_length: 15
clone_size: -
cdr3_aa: CASREGQGHNSPLHF
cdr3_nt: TGTGCCAGTAGGGAAGGACAGGGTCACAATTCACCCCTCCACTTT

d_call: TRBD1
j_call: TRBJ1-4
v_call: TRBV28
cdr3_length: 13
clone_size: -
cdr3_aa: CASIDREREKLFF
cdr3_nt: TGTGCCAGTATAGACAGGGAGCGCGAAAAACTGTTTTTT

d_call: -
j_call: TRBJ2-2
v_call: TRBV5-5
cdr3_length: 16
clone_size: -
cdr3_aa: CASSLHWQGNTGELFF
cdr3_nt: TGTGCCAGCAGCTTGCATTGGCAGGGGAACACCGGGGAGCTGTTTTTT

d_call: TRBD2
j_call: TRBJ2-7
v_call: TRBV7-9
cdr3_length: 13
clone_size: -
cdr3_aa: CASSRTSGLEQYF
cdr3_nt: TGTGCCAGCAGCCGGACTAGCGGGCTCGAGCAGTACTTC

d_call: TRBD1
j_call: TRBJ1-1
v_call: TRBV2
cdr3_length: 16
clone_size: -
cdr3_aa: CASSEEWNRGNTEAFF
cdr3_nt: TGTGCCAGCAGTGAAGAATGGAACAGGGGGAACACTGAAGCTTTCTTT

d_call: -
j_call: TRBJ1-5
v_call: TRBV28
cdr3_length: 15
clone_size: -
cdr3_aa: CASGQEQGSGQPQHF
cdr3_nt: TGTGCCAGCGGCCAAGAACAGGGATCGGGTCAGCCCCAGCATTTT

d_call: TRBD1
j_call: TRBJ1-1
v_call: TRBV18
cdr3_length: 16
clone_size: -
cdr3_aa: CASSPPIRRDSLEAFF
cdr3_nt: TGTGCCAGCTCACCCCCGATACGCAGGGACAGTTTGGAAGCTTTCTTT

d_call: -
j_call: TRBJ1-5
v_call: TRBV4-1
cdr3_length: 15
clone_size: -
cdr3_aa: CASRLRTDSNQPQHF
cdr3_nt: TGCGCCAGCAGATTGAGGACAGATAGCAATCAGCCCCAGCATTTT

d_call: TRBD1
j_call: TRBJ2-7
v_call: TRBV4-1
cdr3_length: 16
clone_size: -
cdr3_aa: CASSQGQRTGIYEQYF
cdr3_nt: TGCGCCAGCAGCCAAGGTCAGCGGACAGGAATCTACGAGCAGTACTTC

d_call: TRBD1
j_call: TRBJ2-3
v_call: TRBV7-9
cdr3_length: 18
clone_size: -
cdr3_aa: CASSPRWGYRGNWDTQYF
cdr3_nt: TGTGCCAGCAGCCCGAGATGGGGGTACAGGGGGAACTGGGATACGCAGTATTTT